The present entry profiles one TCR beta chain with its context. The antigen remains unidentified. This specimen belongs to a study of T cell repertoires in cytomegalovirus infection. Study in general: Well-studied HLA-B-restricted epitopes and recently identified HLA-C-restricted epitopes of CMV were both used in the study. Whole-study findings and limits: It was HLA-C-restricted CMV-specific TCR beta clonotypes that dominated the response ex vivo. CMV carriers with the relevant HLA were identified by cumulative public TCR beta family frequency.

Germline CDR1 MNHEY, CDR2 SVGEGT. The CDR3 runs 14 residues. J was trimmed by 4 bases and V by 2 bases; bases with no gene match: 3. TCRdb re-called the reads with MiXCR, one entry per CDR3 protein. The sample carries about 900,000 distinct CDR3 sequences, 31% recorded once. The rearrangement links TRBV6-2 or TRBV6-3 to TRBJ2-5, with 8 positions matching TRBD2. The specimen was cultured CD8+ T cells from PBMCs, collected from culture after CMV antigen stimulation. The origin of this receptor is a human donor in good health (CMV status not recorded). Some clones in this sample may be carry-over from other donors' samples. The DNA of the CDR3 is TGTGCCAGCAGTTACGGACTAGCTGGAGAGACCCAGTACTTC. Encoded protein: CASSYGLAGETQYF.